Listed below are T cell receptor beta chains from one sample, sequenced in a study of T cells after yellow fever vaccination. TCRdb independently ran MiXCR on the 5' RACE reads; one entry per CDR3 protein. The data hold hundreds of thousands of distinct CDR3 sequences, with around a sixth observed a single time. Material: PBMCs, obtained before the yellow fever booster vaccination. All receptors derive from a man aged 18 to 35 who received the YFV17D yellow fever vaccine. Each CDR3 is given with its conserved first and last residue. The order of the fields is clone size, D gene, J gene, V gene, CDR3 protein, CDR3 DNA. D genes are given only for firm matches. Size is omitted from some rows. Given values are once, few, many or a class for expanded clones.

clone size: NA; D gene: NA; J gene: TRBJ2-2; V gene: TRBV4-1; CDR3 protein: CASSHMTGELFF; CDR3 DNA: TGCGCCAGCAGCCACATGACCGGGGAGCTGTTTTTT
clone size: NA; D gene: NA; J gene: TRBJ2-3; V gene: TRBV2; CDR3 protein: CASSELQSTDTQYF; CDR3 DNA: TGTGCCAGCAGTGAACTACAGAGCACAGATACGCAGTATTTT
clone size: NA; D gene: TRBD2; J gene: TRBJ2-2; V gene: TRBV7-6; CDR3 protein: CASASRSGAGELFF; CDR3 DNA: TGTGCCAGCGCCTCCCGTAGCGGGGCCGGGGAGCTGTTTTTT
clone size: NA; D gene: NA; J gene: TRBJ1-2; V gene: TRBV20-1; CDR3 protein: CSFGYGYTF; CDR3 DNA: TGCAGTTTCGGCTATGGCTACACCTTC
clone size: NA; D gene: NA; J gene: TRBJ1-1; V gene: TRBV12-3/TRBV12-4; CDR3 protein: CASRLAYTEAFF; CDR3 DNA: TGTGCCAGCAGGTTGGCTTACACTGAAGCTTTCTTT
clone size: few; D gene: TRBD1; J gene: TRBJ1-1; V gene: TRBV27; CDR3 protein: CASSVDRVDGEAFF; CDR3 DNA: TGTGCCAGCAGTGTCGACAGGGTGGATGGTGAAGCTTTCTTT
clone size: NA; D gene: NA; J gene: TRBJ2-2; V gene: TRBV21-1; CDR3 protein: CASSINSGGELFF; CDR3 DNA: TGTGCCAGCAGCATAAACTCCGGCGGGGAGCTGTTTTTT
clone size: few; D gene: NA; J gene: TRBJ2-5; V gene: TRBV7-2; CDR3 protein: CASSWLGVQETQYF; CDR3 DNA: TGTGCCAGCAGCTGGCTGGGGGTACAAGAGACCCAGTACTTC
clone size: NA; D gene: TRBD1; J gene: TRBJ2-5; V gene: TRBV20-1; CDR3 protein: CSAKRTGQETQYF; CDR3 DNA: TGCAGTGCTAAGAGGACAGGACAAGAGACCCAGTACTTC
clone size: NA; D gene: NA; J gene: TRBJ2-7; V gene: TRBV7-6; CDR3 protein: CASSSSGPSYEQYF; CDR3 DNA: TGTGCCAGCAGCTCGTCCGGGCCCTCCTACGAGCAGTACTTC
clone size: few; D gene: NA; J gene: TRBJ1-2; V gene: TRBV5-1; CDR3 protein: CASRGGDYGYTF; CDR3 DNA: TGCGCCAGCAGGGGAGGGGACTATGGCTACACCTTC
clone size: NA; D gene: NA; J gene: TRBJ1-2; V gene: TRBV7-2; CDR3 protein: CASSLVGGTPINYGYTF; CDR3 DNA: TGTGCCAGCAGCTTAGTAGGCGGGACTCCAATAAACTATGGCTACACCTTC
clone size: NA; D gene: TRBD1; J gene: TRBJ1-5; V gene: TRBV4-2; CDR3 protein: CASSLSGTAERQPQHF; CDR3 DNA: TGTGCCAGCAGCCTTTCCGGGACAGCGGAACGGCAGCCCCAGCATTTT
clone size: once; D gene: NA; J gene: TRBJ1-5; V gene: TRBV27; CDR3 protein: CASSLGRVNQPQHF; CDR3 DNA: TGTGCCAGCAGTCTAGGCAGGGTCAATCAGCCCCAGCATTTT
clone size: NA; D gene: NA; J gene: TRBJ2-2; V gene: TRBV24-1; CDR3 protein: CATSDPGGENTGELFF; CDR3 DNA: TGTGCCACCAGTGACCCAGGGGGGGAGAACACCGGGGAGCTGTTTTTT
clone size: NA; D gene: TRBD1; J gene: TRBJ1-5; V gene: TRBV6-6; CDR3 protein: CASSSRQGWQPQHF; CDR3 DNA: TGTGCCAGCAGTTCTCGACAGGGCTGGCAGCCCCAGCATTTT
clone size: few; D gene: NA; J gene: TRBJ1-6; V gene: TRBV30; CDR3 protein: CALTRGQLLHF; CDR3 DNA: TGTGCCTTGACGCGGGGCCAGCTCCTCCACTTT
clone size: NA; D gene: NA; J gene: TRBJ1-6; V gene: TRBV15; CDR3 protein: CATSIPNSPLHF; CDR3 DNA: TGTGCCACCAGCATCCCAAATTCACCCCTCCACTTT
clone size: few; D gene: NA; J gene: TRBJ1-6; V gene: TRBV7-2; CDR3 protein: CASSLLLGLNSPLHF; CDR3 DNA: TGTGCCAGCAGCCTCCTCTTGGGGCTTAATTCACCCCTCCACTTT
clone size: NA; D gene: NA; J gene: TRBJ2-3; V gene: TRBV20-1; CDR3 protein: CSADDSRGTDTQYF; CDR3 DNA: TGCAGTGCTGATGACAGTCGAGGGACAGATACGCAGTATTTT
clone size: NA; D gene: NA; J gene: TRBJ1-4; V gene: TRBV25-1; CDR3 protein: CASSERKEGSIWTNEKLFF; CDR3 DNA: TGTGCCAGCAGTGAACGAAAAGAGGGTTCTATATGGACTAATGAAAAACTGTTTTTT
clone size: NA; D gene: TRBD2; J gene: TRBJ2-7; V gene: TRBV18; CDR3 protein: CASSPPGLAGGYEQYF; CDR3 DNA: TGTGCCAGCTCACCACCCGGACTAGCGGGGGGGTACGAGCAGTACTTC
clone size: many; D gene: TRBD2; J gene: TRBJ2-3; V gene: TRBV15; CDR3 protein: CATSGGLASTDTQYF; CDR3 DNA: TGTGCCACCAGCGGAGGACTAGCGAGCACAGATACGCAGTATTTT
clone size: NA; D gene: TRBD1; J gene: TRBJ1-1; V gene: TRBV6-5; CDR3 protein: CASSRIQGAGAFF; CDR3 DNA: TGTGCCAGCAGTCGGATACAGGGGGCCGGGGCTTTCTTT
clone size: NA; D gene: TRBD2; J gene: TRBJ2-2; V gene: TRBV7-2; CDR3 protein: CASSWASGSTGELFF; CDR3 DNA: TGTGCCAGCAGCTGGGCTAGCGGTAGCACCGGGGAGCTGTTTTTT
clone size: few; D gene: TRBD1; J gene: TRBJ2-5; V gene: TRBV7-7; CDR3 protein: CASILRTGAGGETQYF; CDR3 DNA: TGTGCCAGCATCTTAAGGACAGGGGCAGGGGGAGAGACCCAGTACTTC
clone size: few; D gene: NA; J gene: TRBJ2-1; V gene: TRBV11-3; CDR3 protein: CASSLGGPDRQFF; CDR3 DNA: TGTGCCAGCAGCTTAGGAGGACCTGACAGGCAGTTCTTC
clone size: NA; D gene: TRBD1; J gene: TRBJ2-5; V gene: TRBV6-2/TRBV6-3; CDR3 protein: CASSDRGRGETQYF; CDR3 DNA: TGTGCCAGCAGTGACAGGGGCAGAGGAGAGACCCAGTACTTC
clone size: few; D gene: NA; J gene: TRBJ2-5; V gene: TRBV7-2; CDR3 protein: CASSPTPTYQETQYF; CDR3 DNA: TGTGCCAGCAGCCCAACCCCCACGTACCAAGAGACCCAGTACTTC
clone size: many; D gene: NA; J gene: TRBJ2-2; V gene: TRBV6-5; CDR3 protein: CASTQGGSTGELFF; CDR3 DNA: TGTGCCAGCACCCAGGGTGGGTCGACCGGGGAGCTGTTTTTT
clone size: NA; D gene: TRBD1; J gene: TRBJ2-3; V gene: TRBV7-9; CDR3 protein: CASSSSLGQGTDTQYF; CDR3 DNA: TGTGCCAGCAGCTCGAGCCTTGGACAGGGCACAGATACGCAGTATTTT
clone size: NA; D gene: TRBD1; J gene: TRBJ1-2; V gene: TRBV12-3/TRBV12-4; CDR3 protein: CASGDSRLHGYTF; CDR3 DNA: TGTGCCAGCGGGGACAGCCGCCTCCACGGCTACACCTTC
clone size: many; D gene: NA; J gene: TRBJ1-2; V gene: TRBV7-2; CDR3 protein: CASSLGGGYGYTF; CDR3 DNA: TGTGCCAGCAGCTTAGGGGGGGGCTATGGCTACACCTTC